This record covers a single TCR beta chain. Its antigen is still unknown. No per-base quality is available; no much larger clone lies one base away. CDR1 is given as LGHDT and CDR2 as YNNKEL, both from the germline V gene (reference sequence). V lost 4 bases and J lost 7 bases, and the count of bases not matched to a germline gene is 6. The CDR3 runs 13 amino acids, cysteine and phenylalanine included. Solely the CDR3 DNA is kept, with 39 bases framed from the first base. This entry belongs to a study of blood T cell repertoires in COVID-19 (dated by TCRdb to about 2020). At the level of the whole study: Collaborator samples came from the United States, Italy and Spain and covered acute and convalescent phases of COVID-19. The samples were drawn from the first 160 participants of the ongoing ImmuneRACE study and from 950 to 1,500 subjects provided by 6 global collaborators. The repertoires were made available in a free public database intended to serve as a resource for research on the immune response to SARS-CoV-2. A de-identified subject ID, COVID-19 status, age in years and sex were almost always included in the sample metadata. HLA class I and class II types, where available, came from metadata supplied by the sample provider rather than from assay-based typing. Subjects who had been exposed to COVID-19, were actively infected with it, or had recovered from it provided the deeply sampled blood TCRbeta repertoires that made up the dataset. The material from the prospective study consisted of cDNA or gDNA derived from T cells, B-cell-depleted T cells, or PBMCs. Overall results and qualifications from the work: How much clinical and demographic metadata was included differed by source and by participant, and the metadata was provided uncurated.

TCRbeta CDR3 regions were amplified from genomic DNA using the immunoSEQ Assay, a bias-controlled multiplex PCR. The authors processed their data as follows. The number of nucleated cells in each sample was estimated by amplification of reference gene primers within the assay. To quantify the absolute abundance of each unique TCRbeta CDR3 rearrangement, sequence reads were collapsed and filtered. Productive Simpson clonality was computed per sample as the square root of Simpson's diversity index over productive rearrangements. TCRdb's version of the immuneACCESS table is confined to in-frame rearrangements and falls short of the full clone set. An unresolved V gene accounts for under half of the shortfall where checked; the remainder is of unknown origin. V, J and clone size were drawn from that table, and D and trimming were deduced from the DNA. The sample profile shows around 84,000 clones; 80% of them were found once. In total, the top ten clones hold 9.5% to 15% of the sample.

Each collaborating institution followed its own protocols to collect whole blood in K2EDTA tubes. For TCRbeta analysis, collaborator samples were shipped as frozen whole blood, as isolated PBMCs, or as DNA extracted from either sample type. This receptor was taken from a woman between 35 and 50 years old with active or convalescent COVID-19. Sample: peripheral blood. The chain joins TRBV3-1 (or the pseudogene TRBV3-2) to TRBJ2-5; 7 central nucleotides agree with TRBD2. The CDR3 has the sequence CASSLQTGGTQYF. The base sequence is TGTGCCAGCAGCCTTCAAACGGGGGGGACCCAGTACTTC.